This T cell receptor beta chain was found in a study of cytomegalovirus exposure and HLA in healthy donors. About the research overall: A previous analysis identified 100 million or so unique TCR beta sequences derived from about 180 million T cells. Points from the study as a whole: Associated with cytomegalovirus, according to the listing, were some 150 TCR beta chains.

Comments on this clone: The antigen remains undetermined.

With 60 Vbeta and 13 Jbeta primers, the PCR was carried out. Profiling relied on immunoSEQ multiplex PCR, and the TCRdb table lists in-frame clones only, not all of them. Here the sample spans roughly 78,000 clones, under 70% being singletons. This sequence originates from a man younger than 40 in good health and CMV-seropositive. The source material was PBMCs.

The CDR3 DNA is TGTGCCAGCAGCTTTGCCGGGGCTGGAAACACCATATATTTT. It yields the protein CASSFAGAGNTIYF. J is TRBJ1-3 and V is TRBV11-2; D gene uncertain. The CDR3 loop spans 14 amino acids. V lost 3 bases to trimming and J lost 2 bases, with 8 bases between them. From germline, CDR1 is SGHAT and CDR2 FQNNGV. Drawing the rest from reference TRBV11-2 and TRBJ1-3, the complete variable domain is EAGVAQSPRYKIIEKRQSVAFWCNPISGHATLYWYQQILGQGPKLLIQFQNNGVVDDSQLPKDRFSAERLKGVDSTLKIQPAKLEDSAVYLCASSFAGAGNTIYFGEGSWLTVV.